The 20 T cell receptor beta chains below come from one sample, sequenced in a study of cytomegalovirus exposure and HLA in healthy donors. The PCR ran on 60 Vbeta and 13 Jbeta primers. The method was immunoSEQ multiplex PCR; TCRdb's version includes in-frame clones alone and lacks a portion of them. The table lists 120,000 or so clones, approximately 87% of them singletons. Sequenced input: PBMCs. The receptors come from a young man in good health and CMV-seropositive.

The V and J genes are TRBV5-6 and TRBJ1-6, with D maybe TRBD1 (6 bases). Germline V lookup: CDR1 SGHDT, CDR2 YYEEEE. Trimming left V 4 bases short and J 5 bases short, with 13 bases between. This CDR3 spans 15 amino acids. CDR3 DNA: TGTGCCAGCAGCCTGGGACACAAAAATAATTCACCCCTCCACTTT. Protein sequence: CASSLGHKNNSPLHF.

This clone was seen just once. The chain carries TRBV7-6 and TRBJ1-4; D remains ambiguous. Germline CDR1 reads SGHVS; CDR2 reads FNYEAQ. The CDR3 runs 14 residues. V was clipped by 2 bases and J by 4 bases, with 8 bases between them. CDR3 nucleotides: TGTGCCAGCAGCTTACTCGGAGTTAATGAAAAACTGTTTTTT. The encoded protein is CASSLLGVNEKLFF.

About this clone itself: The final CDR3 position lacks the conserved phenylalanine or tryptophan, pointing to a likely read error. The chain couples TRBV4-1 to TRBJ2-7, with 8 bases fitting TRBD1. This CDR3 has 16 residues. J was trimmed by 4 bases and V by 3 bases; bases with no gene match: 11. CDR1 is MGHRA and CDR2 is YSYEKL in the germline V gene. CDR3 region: CASSHPGQGATYEQYL. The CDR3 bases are TGCGCCAGCAGCCACCCGGGGCAGGGGGCAACGTACGAGCAGTACCTC.

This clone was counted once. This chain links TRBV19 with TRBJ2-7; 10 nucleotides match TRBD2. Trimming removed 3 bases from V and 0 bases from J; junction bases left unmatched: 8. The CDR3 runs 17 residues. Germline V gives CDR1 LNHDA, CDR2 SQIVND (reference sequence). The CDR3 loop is CASSMASGGLLSYEQYF. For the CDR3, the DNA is TGTGCCAGTAGTATGGCTAGCGGGGGCCTGCTCTCCTACGAGCAGTACTTC.

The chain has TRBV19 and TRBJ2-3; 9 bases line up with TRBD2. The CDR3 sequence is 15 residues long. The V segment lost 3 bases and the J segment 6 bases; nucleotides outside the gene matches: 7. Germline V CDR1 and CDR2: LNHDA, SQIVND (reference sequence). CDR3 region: CASSIWASGADTQYF. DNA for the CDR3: TGTGCCAGTAGTATTTGGGCTAGCGGGGCCGATACGCAGTATTTT. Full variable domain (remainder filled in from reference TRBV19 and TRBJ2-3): DGGITQSPKYLFRKEGQNVTLSCEQNLNHDAMYWYRQDPGQGLRLIYYSQIVNDFQKGDIAEGYSVSREKKESFPLTVTSAQKNPTAFYLCASSIWASGADTQYFGPGTRLTVL.

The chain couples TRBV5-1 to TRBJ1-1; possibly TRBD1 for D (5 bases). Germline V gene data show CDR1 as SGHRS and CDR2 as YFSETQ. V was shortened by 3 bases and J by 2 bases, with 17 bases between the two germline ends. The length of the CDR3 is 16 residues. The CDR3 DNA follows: TGCGCCAGCAGCTCGCCAGTAGACAGAACTAACACTGAAGCTTTCTTT. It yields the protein CASSSPVDRTNTEAFF. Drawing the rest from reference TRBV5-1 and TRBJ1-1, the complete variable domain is KAGVTQTPRYLIKTRGQQVTLSCSPISGHRSVSWYQQTPGQGLQFLFEYFSETQRNKGNFPGRFSGRQFSNSRSEMNVSTLELGDSALYLCASSSPVDRTNTEAFFGQGTRLTVV.

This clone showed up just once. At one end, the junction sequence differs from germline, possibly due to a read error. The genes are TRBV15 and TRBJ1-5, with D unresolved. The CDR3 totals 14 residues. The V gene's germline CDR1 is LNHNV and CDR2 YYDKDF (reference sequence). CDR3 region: CATSRESSHQPQHF. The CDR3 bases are TGTGCCACCAGCAGAGAGAGTAGCCATCAGCCCCAGCATTTT.

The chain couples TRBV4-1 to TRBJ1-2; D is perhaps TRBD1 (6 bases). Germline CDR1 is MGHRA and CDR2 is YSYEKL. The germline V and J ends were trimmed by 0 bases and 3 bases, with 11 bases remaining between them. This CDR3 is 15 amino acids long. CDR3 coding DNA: TGCGCCAGCAGCCAAGATTATCCAGGGGACTATGGCTACACCTTC. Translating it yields CASSQDYPGDYGYTF.

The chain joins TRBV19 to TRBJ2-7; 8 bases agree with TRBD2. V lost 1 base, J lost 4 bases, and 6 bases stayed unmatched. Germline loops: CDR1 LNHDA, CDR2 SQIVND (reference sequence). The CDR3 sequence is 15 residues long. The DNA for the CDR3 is TGTGCCAGTAGTATAGGGGCTCGCGGGGGGTACGAGCAGTACTTC. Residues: CASSIGARGGYEQYF.

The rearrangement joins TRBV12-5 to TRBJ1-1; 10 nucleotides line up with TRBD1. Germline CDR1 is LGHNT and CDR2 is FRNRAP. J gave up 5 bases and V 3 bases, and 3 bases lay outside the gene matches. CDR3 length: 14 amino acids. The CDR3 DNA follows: TGTGCTAGTGGTTTCGGACAGGGGGGAACTGAAGCTTTCTTT. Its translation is CASGFGQGGTEAFF.

CDR3 loop: CAWSEGETGFRGTDTQYF. The CDR3 DNA sequence: TGTGCCTGGAGTGAAGGAGAGACAGGGTTCCGAGGCACAGATACGCAGTATTTT. This chain uses TRBV30 with TRBJ2-3, with 7 bases identical to TRBD1. The germline gives CDR1 GTSNPN, CDR2 SVGIG (reference sequence). This CDR3 is built from 18 residues. The V gene end was trimmed by 1 base and the J gene end by 1 base; junction bases not matched to a gene: 14.

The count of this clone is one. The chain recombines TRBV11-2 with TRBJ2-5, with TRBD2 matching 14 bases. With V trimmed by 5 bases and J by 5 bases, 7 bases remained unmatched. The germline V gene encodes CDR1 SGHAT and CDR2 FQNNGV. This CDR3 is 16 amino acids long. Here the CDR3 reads CASSPGTSGGWETQYF. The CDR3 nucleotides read TGTGCCAGCAGCCCCGGGACTAGCGGGGGTTGGGAGACCCAGTACTTC.

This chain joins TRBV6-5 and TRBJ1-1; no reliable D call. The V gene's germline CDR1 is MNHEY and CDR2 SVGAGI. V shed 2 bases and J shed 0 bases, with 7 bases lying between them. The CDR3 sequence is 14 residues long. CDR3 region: CASSYAGMNTEAFF. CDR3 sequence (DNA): TGTGCCAGCAGTTACGCAGGAATGAACACTGAAGCTTTCTTT.

CDR3 DNA: TGTGCCAGCAGTGACAGGATACTCGGAAACACCATATATTTT. Translation: CASSDRILGNTIYF. The V call is TRBV25-1, the J call TRBJ1-3; the D is unclear. The length of the CDR3 is 14 residues. The germline V gene encodes CDR1 MGHDK and CDR2 SYGVNS. The V gene lost 3 bases and the J gene lost 4 bases, with 10 bases spanning the gap.

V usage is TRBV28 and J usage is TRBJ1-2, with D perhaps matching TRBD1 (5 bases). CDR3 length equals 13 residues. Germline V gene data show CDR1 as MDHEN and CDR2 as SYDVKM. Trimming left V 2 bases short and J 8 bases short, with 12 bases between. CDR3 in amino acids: CASSLDREGGYTF. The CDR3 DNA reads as TGTGCCAGCAGTTTAGACCGGGAGGGGGGCTACACCTTC.

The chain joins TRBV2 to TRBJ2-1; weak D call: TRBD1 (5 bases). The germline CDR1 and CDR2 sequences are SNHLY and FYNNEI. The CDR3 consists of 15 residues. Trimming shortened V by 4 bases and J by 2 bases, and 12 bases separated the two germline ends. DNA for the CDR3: TGTGCCAGCAGTGCGGCAGGGAATGCCTACAATGAGCAGTTCTTC. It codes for CASSAAGNAYNEQFF.

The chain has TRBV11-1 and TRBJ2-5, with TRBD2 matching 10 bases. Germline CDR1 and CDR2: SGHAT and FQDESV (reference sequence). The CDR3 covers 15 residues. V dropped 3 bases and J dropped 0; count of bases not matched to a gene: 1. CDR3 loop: CASSFSGGYQETQYF. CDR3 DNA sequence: TGTGCCAGCAGCTTTAGCGGGGGGTACCAAGAGACCCAGTACTTC.

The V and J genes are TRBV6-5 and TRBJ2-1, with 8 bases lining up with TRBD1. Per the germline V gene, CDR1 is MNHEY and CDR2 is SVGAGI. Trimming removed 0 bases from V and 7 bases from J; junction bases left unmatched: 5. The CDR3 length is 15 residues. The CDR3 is CASSYSQGARNEQFF. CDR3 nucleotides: TGTGCCAGCAGTTACTCCCAGGGGGCGCGTAATGAGCAGTTCTTC.

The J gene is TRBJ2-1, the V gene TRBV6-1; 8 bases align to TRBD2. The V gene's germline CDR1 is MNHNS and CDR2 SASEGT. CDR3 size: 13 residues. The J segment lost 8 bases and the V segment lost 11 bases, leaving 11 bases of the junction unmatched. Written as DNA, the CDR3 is TGTGCCGCCCGGGAGGGGGGGGTCCATGAGCAGTTCTTC. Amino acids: CAAREGGVHEQFF.

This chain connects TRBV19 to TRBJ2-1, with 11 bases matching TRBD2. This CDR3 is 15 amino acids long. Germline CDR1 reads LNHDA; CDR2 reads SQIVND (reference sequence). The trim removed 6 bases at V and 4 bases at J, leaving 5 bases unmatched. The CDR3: CASRLSGGEYNEQFF. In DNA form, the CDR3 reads TGTGCCAGTAGACTTAGCGGGGGGGAGTACAATGAGCAGTTCTTC. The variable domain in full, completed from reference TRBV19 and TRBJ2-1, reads DGGITQSPKYLFRKEGQNVTLSCEQNLNHDAMYWYRQDPGQGLRLIYYSQIVNDFQKGDIAEGYSVSREKKESFPLTVTSAQKNPTAFYLCASRLSGGEYNEQFFGPGTRLTVL.